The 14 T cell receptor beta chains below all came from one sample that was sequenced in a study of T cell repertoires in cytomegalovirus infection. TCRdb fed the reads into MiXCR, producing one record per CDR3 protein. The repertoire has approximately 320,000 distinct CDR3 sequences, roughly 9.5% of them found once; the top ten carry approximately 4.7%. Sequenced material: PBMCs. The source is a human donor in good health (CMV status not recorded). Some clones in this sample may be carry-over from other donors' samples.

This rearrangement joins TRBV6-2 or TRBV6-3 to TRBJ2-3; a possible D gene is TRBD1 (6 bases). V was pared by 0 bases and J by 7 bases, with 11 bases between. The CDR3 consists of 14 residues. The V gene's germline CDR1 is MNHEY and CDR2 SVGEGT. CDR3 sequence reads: CASSYSRTAYTQYF. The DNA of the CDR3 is TGTGCCAGCAGTTACTCGAGGACAGCTTATACGCAGTATTTT.

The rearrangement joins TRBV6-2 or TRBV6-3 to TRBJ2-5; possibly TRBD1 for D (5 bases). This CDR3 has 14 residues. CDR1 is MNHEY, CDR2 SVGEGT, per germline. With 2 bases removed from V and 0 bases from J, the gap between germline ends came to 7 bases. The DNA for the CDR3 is TGTGCCAGCAGTTACCGACAGTACCAAGAGACCCAGTACTTC. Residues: CASSYRQYQETQYF.

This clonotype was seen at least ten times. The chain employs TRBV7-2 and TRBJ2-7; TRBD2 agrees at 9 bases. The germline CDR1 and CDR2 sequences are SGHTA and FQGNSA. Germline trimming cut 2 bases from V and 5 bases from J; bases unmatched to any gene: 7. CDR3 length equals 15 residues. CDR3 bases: TGTGCCAGCAGCTTATGGCGGGGGGGAAGTCACGAGCAGTACTTC. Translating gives CASSLWRGGSHEQYF.

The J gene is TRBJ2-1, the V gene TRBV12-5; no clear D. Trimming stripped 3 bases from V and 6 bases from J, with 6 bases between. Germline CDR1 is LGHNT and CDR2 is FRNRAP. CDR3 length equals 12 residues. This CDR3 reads CASGFQANEQFF. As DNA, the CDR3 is TGTGCTAGTGGTTTTCAGGCCAATGAGCAGTTCTTC.

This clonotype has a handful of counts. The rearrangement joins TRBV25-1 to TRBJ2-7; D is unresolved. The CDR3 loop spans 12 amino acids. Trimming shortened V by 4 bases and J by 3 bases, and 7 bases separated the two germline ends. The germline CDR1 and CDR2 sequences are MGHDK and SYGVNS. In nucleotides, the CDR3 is TGTGCCAGCAGTGTTGGGGACTACGAGCAGTACTTC. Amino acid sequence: CASSVGDYEQYF.

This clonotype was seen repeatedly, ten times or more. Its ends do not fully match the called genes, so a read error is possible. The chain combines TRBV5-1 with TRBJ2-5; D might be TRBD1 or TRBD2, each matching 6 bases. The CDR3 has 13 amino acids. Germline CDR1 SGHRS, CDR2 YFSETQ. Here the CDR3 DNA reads TGTGCCAGCAGCTTAGGGGGGAAAGAGACCCAGTACTTC. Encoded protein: CASSLGGKETQYF.

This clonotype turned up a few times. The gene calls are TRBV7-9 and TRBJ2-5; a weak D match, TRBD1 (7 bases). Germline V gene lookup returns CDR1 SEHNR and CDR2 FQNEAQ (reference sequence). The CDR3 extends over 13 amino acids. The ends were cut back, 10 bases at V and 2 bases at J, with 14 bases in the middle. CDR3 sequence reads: CAILPGGQETQYF. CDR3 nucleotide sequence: TGTGCCATCCTCCCAGGGGGGCAAGAGACCCAGTACTTC.

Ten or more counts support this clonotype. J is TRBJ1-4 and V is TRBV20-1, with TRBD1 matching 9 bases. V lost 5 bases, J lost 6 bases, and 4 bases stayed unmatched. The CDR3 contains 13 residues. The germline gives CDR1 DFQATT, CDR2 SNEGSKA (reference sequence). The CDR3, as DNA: TGCAGTGCTCCGGGACAGGGTGATGAAAAACTGTTTTTT. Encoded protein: CSAPGQGDEKLFF.

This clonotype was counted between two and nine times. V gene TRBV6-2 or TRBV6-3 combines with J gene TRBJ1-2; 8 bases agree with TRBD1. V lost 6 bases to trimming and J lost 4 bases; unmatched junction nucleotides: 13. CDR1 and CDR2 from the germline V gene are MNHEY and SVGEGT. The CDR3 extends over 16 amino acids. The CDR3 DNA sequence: TGTGCCAGCAGGCAGGGGGCGTCCCGCGGTAGCTATGGCTACACCTTC. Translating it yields CASRQGASRGSYGYTF.

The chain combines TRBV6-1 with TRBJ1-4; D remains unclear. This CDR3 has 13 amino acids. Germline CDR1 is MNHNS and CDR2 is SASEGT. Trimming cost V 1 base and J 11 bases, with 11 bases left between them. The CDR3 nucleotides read TGTGCCAGCAGTGAAGTTCAGGTGGATAAACTGTTTTTT. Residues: CASSEVQVDKLFF.

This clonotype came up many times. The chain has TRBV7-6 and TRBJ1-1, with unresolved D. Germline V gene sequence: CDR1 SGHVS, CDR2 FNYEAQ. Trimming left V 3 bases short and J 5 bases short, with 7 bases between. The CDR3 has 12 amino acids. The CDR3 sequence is CASSLSGTEAFF. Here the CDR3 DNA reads TGTGCCAGCAGCTTGTCTGGGACTGAAGCTTTCTTT. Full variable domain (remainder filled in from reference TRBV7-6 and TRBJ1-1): GAGVSQSPRYKVTKRGQDVALRCDPISGHVSLYWYRQALGQGPEFLTYFNYEAQQDKSGLPNDRFSAERPEGSISTLTIQRTEQRDSAMYRCASSLSGTEAFFGQGTRLTVV.

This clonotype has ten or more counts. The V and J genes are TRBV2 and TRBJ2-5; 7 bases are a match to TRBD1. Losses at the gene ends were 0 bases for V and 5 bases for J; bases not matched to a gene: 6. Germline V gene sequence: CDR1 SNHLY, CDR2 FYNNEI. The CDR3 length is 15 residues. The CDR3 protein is CASSEAGTVWETQYF. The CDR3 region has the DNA TGTGCCAGCAGTGAAGCCGGGACAGTGTGGGAGACCCAGTACTTC.

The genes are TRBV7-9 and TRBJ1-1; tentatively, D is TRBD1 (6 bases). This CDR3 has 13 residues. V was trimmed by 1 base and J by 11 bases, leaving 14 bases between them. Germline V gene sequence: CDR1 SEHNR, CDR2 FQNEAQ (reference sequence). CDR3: CASSLDTGRSAFF. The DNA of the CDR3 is TGTGCCAGCAGCTTAGATACAGGGAGGTCTGCTTTCTTT.

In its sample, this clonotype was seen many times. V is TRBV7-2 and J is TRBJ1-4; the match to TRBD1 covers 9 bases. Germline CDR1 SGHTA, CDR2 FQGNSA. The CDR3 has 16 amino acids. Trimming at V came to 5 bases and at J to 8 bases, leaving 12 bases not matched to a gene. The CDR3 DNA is TGTGCCAGCAGCCTCGGGGGGACAGGGAAGGGGGAAAAACTGTTTTTT. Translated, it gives CASSLGGTGKGEKLFF.